This T cell receptor (beta chain) derives from a study of regulatory T cells in long-lasting Graves disease. Time point meaning: newly diagnosed GD, antithyroid drugs for less than 3 months. With RNA extracted from PBMCs as input, the TCR library was made. The patient group derived from an endocrinology department in Xi'an, China. iRepertoire HTBI primers and Arm-PCR of CDR3 regions built TCR beta libraries. TCRdb ran MiXCR on the multiplex PCR reads and lists one entry per CDR3 protein. Among approximately 490,000 distinct CDR3 sequences listed, about 16% were seen once. The CDR3 runs to 13 residues. Per germline, CDR1 MNHNS and CDR2 SASEGT. V shed 6 bases and J 8 bases; nucleotides not matched to a gene: 5. Separately, the same data were catalogued under a study of T cells in Graves' hyperthyroidism and ophthalmopathy.

Here the sequenced sample was peripheral blood mononuclear cells (PBMCs), taken at new diagnosis, from a patient treated with antithyroid drugs. This receptor was obtained from a man aged 40-49 years with Graves disease. V gene TRBV6-1 combines with J gene TRBJ2-1; TRBD1 matches at 9 bases. The CDR3 loop is CASRETGGDEQFF. The CDR3 nucleotides are TGTGCCAGCAGGGAAACAGGGGGCGATGAGCAGTTCTTC.